The 16 T cell receptor beta chains below were found in one sample sequenced in a study of blood T cell repertoires in COVID-19. The repertoire was sequenced with immunoSEQ multiplex PCR; TCRdb's copy has only in-frame clones and lacks some. The sample records around 220,000 clones, 88% being singletons. Sequenced material: PBMCs or T cells enriched from blood (not recorded which). The receptors were gathered from a woman aged 45-65 years with acute COVID-19.

The chain recombines TRBV3-1 (or the pseudogene TRBV3-2) with TRBJ1-2; maybe TRBD1 (6 bases). The germline CDR1 and CDR2 sequences are LGHDT and YNNKEL (reference sequence). V shed 1 base and J shed 5 bases, with 17 bases lying between them. The CDR3 contains 16 residues. In DNA form, the CDR3 reads TGTGCCAGCAGCCAAGGTGGGGGCGCTTTATTGTATGGCTACACCTTC. This gives the protein CASSQGGGALLYGYTF.

The gene calls are TRBV7-9 and TRBJ2-1; 7 bases map to TRBD2. The length of the CDR3 is 11 residues. In germline, CDR1 is SEHNR, CDR2 FQNEAQ (reference sequence). The V and J ends lost 1 base and 12 bases, in that order; junction bases with no gene match: 0. CDR3 protein: CASSLGGRQFF. The CDR3, as DNA: TGTGCCAGCAGCTTAGGCGGGAGGCAGTTCTTC.

V usage is TRBV30 and J usage is TRBJ1-2, with 8 bases aligning to TRBD1. Germline V lookup: CDR1 GTSNPN, CDR2 SVGIG (reference sequence). This CDR3 is 13 amino acids long. V was pared by 3 bases and J by 7 bases, with 7 bases of the junction left unmatched. Here the CDR3 DNA reads TGTGCCTGGAGAGGACAGGGAAAGGGTGGCTACACCTTC. Encoded protein: CAWRGQGKGGYTF.

The chain employs TRBV5-1 and TRBJ2-7; maybe TRBD2 (5 bases). This CDR3 has 14 amino acids. Germline loops: CDR1 SGHRS, CDR2 YFSETQ. V lost 5 bases and J lost 0, with 12 bases in between. For the CDR3, the DNA is TGCGCCAGCAGGACCGTGGGGAGCTCCTACGAGCAGTACTTC. It codes for CASRTVGSSYEQYF. Full variable domain (rest looked up from reference TRBV5-1 and TRBJ2-7): KAGVTQTPRYLIKTRGQQVTLSCSPISGHRSVSWYQQTPGQGLQFLFEYFSETQRNKGNFPGRFSGRQFSNSRSEMNVSTLELGDSALYLCASRTVGSSYEQYFGPGTRLTVT.

The V call is TRBV9, the J call TRBJ1-3; TRBD1 is a possible D gene (5 bases). V was clipped by 0 bases and J by 0 bases, with 10 bases between them. This CDR3 spans 16 amino acids. Germline-derived CDR1 and CDR2 are SGDLS and YYNGEE. The CDR3 DNA reads as TGTGCCAGCAGCGTAGACGGGGGGAGCTCTGGAAACACCATATATTTT. Its translation: CASSVDGGSSGNTIYF.

This chain uses TRBV3-1 (or the pseudogene TRBV3-2) with TRBJ2-1, with TRBD1 identical over 7 bases. Unmatched junction bases numbered 5, after V lost 2 bases and J lost 4 bases. The CDR3 contains 15 residues. Per the germline V gene, CDR1 is LGHDT and CDR2 is YNNKEL (reference sequence). The CDR3 sequence: CASSQRGQRYNEQFF. DNA of the CDR3: TGTGCCAGCAGCCAACGGGGACAGAGGTACAATGAGCAGTTCTTC.

The chain couples TRBV18 to TRBJ2-5; TRBD2 matches at 8 bases. Looked up from germline, CDR1 is KGHSH and CDR2 is LQKENI. V was clipped by 3 bases and J by 0 bases; unmatched bases: 3. This CDR3 contains 15 residues. This CDR3 reads CASSPQLADQETQYF. In DNA, the CDR3 is TGTGCCAGCTCACCCCAACTAGCGGACCAAGAGACCCAGTACTTC.

The sample holds one count of this clone. V and J are TRBV24-1 and TRBJ1-2, with 8 bases that match TRBD1. Germline V CDR1 and CDR2: KGHDR, SFDVKD. V lost 9 bases and J lost 3; bases outside the gene matches: 2. The CDR3 is 12 amino acids. CDR3 amino acids: CATRDRYYGYTF. In nucleotides, the CDR3 is TGTGCCACCCGGGACAGGTACTATGGCTACACCTTC.

This chain links TRBV7-6 with TRBJ2-6; D is possibly TRBD1 (5 bases). V lost 8 bases to trimming and J lost 0 bases, with 17 bases between them. The germline V gene has CDR1 SGHVS and CDR2 FNYEAQ. The CDR3 covers 17 residues. CDR3 coding DNA: TGTGCCAGCCGGATGGGGCCCAAGTACTCTGGGGCCAACGTCCTGACTTTC. Encoded protein: CASRMGPKYSGANVLTF.

This clone was recorded only once. The chain combines TRBV12-3 or TRBV12-4 with TRBJ1-2, with TRBD1 matching over 7 bases. V was clipped by 7 bases and J by 5 bases; unmatched bases: 7. The CDR3 contains 13 residues. Here the CDR3 DNA reads TGTGCCAGCAACCCGACAGGGAATTATGGCTACACCTTC. Translating gives CASNPTGNYGYTF.

The table lists this clone with a count of one. The chain couples TRBV19 to TRBJ2-1, with 11 bases identical to TRBD2. The germline V gene has CDR1 LNHDA and CDR2 SQIVND (reference sequence). V gave up 2 bases and J gave up 3 bases; unmatched junction bases: 6. The CDR3 sequence is 17 residues long. The CDR3: CASSIRVAGGNYNEQFF. As DNA, the CDR3 is TGTGCCAGTAGTATAAGGGTAGCGGGAGGGAACTACAATGAGCAGTTCTTC.

This clone was seen once. CDR3 nucleotides: TGTGCCAGCAGCTTAACGGGCAGGATAGCTTTCTTT. Translated: CASSLTGRIAFF. The chain has TRBV7-3 and TRBJ1-1; no firm D call. The V and J ends lost 0 bases and 10 bases respectively, with 9 bases between them. The CDR3 consists of 12 residues. CDR1 and CDR2 (germline): SGHTA, FQGTGA.

The gene calls are TRBV6-5 and TRBJ1-6; TRBD1 might be the D (6 bases). Trimming shortened V by 7 bases and J by 9 bases, and 19 bases separated the two germline ends. Germline values: CDR1 MNHEY, CDR2 SVGAGI. The CDR3 has 15 amino acids. The CDR3 loop reads CASTKGGRGPSPLHF. CDR3 nucleotide sequence: TGTGCCAGCACCAAAGGTGGCAGGGGCCCTTCACCCCTCCACTTT.

This clone was observed a few times. The chain combines TRBV11-2 with TRBJ1-2, with D hard to call. This CDR3 region has 13 residues. The germline gives CDR1 SGHAT, CDR2 FQNNGV. Trimming left V 4 bases short and J 2 bases short, with 8 bases between. The CDR3 nucleotides read TGTGCCAGCAGCTCTACAGAGAACTATGGCTACACCTTC. Residues: CASSSTENYGYTF.

For the CDR3, the DNA is TGTGCCAGCAGTGCCTGGACAGGGGCGAGCAATCAGCCCCAGCATTTT. It encodes CASSAWTGASNQPQHF. The chain carries TRBV28 and TRBJ1-5, with TRBD1 matching over 9 bases. The V gene's germline CDR1 is MDHEN and CDR2 SYDVKM. V lost 5 bases, J lost 1 base, and 6 bases stayed unmatched. CDR3 length: 16 amino acids.

The chain employs TRBV7-2 and TRBJ2-4; TRBD1 aligns across 10 bases. V lost 1 base, J lost 8 bases, and 5 bases stayed unmatched. This CDR3 has 15 amino acids. The germline CDR1 and CDR2 sequences are SGHTA and FQGNSA. CDR3 in DNA: TGTGCCAGCAGCTTAGGGGACAGGGGAGGGGACATTCAGTACTTC. Protein: CASSLGDRGGDIQYF.